Included here is one T cell receptor beta chain sequence, with context. Sequenced by immunoSEQ multiplex PCR; TCRdb stores in-frame clones only, minus some. The repertoire has fewer than 75,000 clones, 93% of them found once; the top ten carry approximately 0.25%. CDR3 length equals 14 residues. V lost 3 bases and J lost 6, with 13 bases in between. CDR1 and CDR2 (germline): LNHNV, YYDKDF (reference sequence). The record originates from a study of technical replicates of blood from a few donors. The chain couples TRBV15 to TRBJ2-3; D perhaps matches TRBD2 (6 bases). The sequence was collected from a human donor in good health. Sequencing input: T cells isolated from PBMCs. DNA for the CDR3: TGTGCCACCAGCAGCCGGGACTTATGGGATACGCAGTATTTT. Protein product: CATSSRDLWDTQYF. The complete variable domain, with remaining parts taken from reference TRBV15 and TRBJ2-3, reads DAMVIQNPRYQVTQFGKPVTLSCSQTLNHNVMYWYQQKSSQAPKLLFHYYDKDFNNEADTPDNFQSRRPNTSFCFLDIRSPGLGDTAMYLCATSSRDLWDTQYFGPGTRLTVL.